A selection of T cell receptor beta chains follows, all from one sample in a study of CD8 T cells in Susac syndrome. MiXCR was run by TCRdb on the immunoSEQ multiplex PCR reads, yielding one entry per CDR3 protein. The table lists roughly 86,000 distinct CDR3 sequences, 96% of them singletons. Sample: CD8+ T cells from PBMCs. Every receptor here comes from a human donor with Susac syndrome. Each CDR3 is given with its conserved first and last residue. D genes are given only for firm matches. Size is stated for part of the rows, as once, few or many counts, or as a class when the clone is expanded.

D gene,clone size,V gene,J gene,CDR3 DNA,CDR3 protein
-,-,TRBV4-3,TRBJ2-5,TGCGCCAGCAGCCAAGCTTTGGACAGACAAGAGACCCAGTACTTC,CASSQALDRQETQYF
-,-,TRBV30,TRBJ1-5,TGTGCCTGGGCGACGGATAGCAATCAGCCCCAGCATTTT,CAWATDSNQPQHF
TRBD1,-,TRBV5-1,TRBJ2-6,TGCGCCAGCAGGTCTACAGGGGGCGTCTCTGGGGCCAACGTCCTGACTTTC,CASRSTGGVSGANVLTF
-,-,TRBV14,TRBJ1-5,TGTGCCAGCAGCCACCGAGCAGGAGACCCCTTAAATCAGCCCCAGCATTTT,CASSHRAGDPLNQPQHF
TRBD1,-,TRBV5-6,TRBJ1-1,TGTGCCAGCAGCGCACGCGCCCAGGGGGCCTGGAACACTGAAGCTTTCTTT,CASSARAQGAWNTEAFF
-,-,TRBV20-1,TRBJ2-7,TGCAGTGCTAGAGATCTTGAGGCAGGGGAGCAGTACTTC,CSARDLEAGEQYF
TRBD2,-,TRBV27,TRBJ2-1,TGTGCCAGCAGCCACTCCATTGGTCTAGCGGGGGGGGGCGAGCAGTTCTTC,CASSHSIGLAGGGEQFF
-,-,TRBV7-9,TRBJ2-5,TGTGCCAGCAGCCTCCTCGGGGGACAGTACTTC,CASSLLGGQYF
-,-,TRBV7-9,TRBJ1-2,TGTGCCAGCAGCTCCCCCCTGACGGACACCTTC,CASSSPLTDTF
-,-,TRBV5-1,TRBJ2-3,TGCGCCAGCAGCTTGCCGTCAGACACAGATACGCAGTATTTT,CASSLPSDTDTQYF
TRBD1,-,TRBV11-2,TRBJ1-2,TGTGCCAGCAGCTCGGGACAGGGAGCCTATGGCTACACCTTC,CASSSGQGAYGYTF
TRBD1,-,TRBV20-1,TRBJ1-5,TGCAGTGCTAGGGGGACAGGGTATAGCAATCAGCCCCAGCATTTT,CSARGTGYSNQPQHF
TRBD1,-,TRBV30,TRBJ1-3,TGTGCCTGGACCTCTGGGACAGGGAAACTTTCTGGAAACACCATATATTTT,CAWTSGTGKLSGNTIYF
-,-,TRBV20-1,TRBJ1-2,TGCAGTGCTAGAAATTGGGGCTCGGGGGGCCAGAACTATGGCTACACCTTC,CSARNWGSGGQNYGYTF
-,-,TRBV27,TRBJ1-1,TGTGCCAGCACTTCAGGGTCCCGCACTGAAGCTTTCTTT,CASTSGSRTEAFF
-,-,TRBV6-6,TRBJ2-7,TGTGCCAGCAGTTACTCTGACAGTTACGAGCAGTACTTC,CASSYSDSYEQYF
TRBD1,-,TRBV5-6,TRBJ2-7,TGTGCCAGCAGCCCCTGGGACAGTTACGAGCAGTACTTC,CASSPWDSYEQYF
-,-,TRBV4-3,TRBJ1-2,TGCGCCAGCAGCCCATCTACACTAGTAACCTATGGCTACACCTTC,CASSPSTLVTYGYTF
-,once,TRBV6-5,TRBJ1-1,TGTGCCAGCAGTTCCGACAGTGGGTTTTTGAACACTGAAGCTTTCTTT,CASSSDSGFLNTEAFF
-,-,TRBV4-3,TRBJ1-2,TGCGCCAGCAGCCAAGGGGGGAACCCGACATATGGCTACACCTTC,CASSQGGNPTYGYTF
-,-,TRBV6-2/TRBV6-3,TRBJ2-1,TGTGCCAGCAGTTACGATACTCGATCCGCGATGAGTGAGCAGTTCTTC,CASSYDTRSAMSEQFF
TRBD1,once,TRBV7-9,TRBJ1-5,TGTGCCAGCAGCTTGGCAGGGGGCTATCAGCCCCAGCATTTT,CASSLAGGYQPQHF
-,-,TRBV24-1,TRBJ1-5,TGTGCCACCAGTGGACGGAGCAATCAGCCCCAGCATTTT,CATSGRSNQPQHF
-,once,TRBV10-2,TRBJ1-4,TGCGCCAGCAGTGTTAGCGAAAAACTGTTTTTT,CASSVSEKLFF
TRBD1,-,TRBV30,TRBJ2-7,TGTGCCTGGGGGGGGACAGGGACGTTCTACGAGCAGTACTTC,CAWGGTGTFYEQYF
-,-,TRBV6-5,TRBJ2-5,TGTGCCAGCAGTTATTCCGGGGCCCAGGAGACCCAGTACTTC,CASSYSGAQETQYF